This TCR beta chain was recorded in a study of monozygotic twins with inflammatory bowel disease. As to this clonotype: Its antigen is unknown.

Whole-study findings and limits: Researchers report that IBD patients shared fewer clonotypes with others than healthy twins, especially amid disease activity. Telling different T cell subtypes apart from each other was not possible.

TCRdb re-called the 5' RACE reads; every CDR3 protein appears as one record, without DNA. The repertoire shows about 300,000 distinct CDR3 sequences; the top ten hold 5.6%. This receptor was obtained from a human donor with ulcerative colitis or Crohn's disease, or a healthy co-twin of an affected twin (not recorded which). Input material: blood.

The CDR3 loop reads CASSLTSGVGDTQYF. This chain joins TRBV5-4 and TRBJ2-3; TCRdb reports TRBD2, a call that lacks DNA to check it against. Per the germline V gene, CDR1 is SGHNT and CDR2 is YYREEE (reference sequence). This CDR3 has 15 residues.